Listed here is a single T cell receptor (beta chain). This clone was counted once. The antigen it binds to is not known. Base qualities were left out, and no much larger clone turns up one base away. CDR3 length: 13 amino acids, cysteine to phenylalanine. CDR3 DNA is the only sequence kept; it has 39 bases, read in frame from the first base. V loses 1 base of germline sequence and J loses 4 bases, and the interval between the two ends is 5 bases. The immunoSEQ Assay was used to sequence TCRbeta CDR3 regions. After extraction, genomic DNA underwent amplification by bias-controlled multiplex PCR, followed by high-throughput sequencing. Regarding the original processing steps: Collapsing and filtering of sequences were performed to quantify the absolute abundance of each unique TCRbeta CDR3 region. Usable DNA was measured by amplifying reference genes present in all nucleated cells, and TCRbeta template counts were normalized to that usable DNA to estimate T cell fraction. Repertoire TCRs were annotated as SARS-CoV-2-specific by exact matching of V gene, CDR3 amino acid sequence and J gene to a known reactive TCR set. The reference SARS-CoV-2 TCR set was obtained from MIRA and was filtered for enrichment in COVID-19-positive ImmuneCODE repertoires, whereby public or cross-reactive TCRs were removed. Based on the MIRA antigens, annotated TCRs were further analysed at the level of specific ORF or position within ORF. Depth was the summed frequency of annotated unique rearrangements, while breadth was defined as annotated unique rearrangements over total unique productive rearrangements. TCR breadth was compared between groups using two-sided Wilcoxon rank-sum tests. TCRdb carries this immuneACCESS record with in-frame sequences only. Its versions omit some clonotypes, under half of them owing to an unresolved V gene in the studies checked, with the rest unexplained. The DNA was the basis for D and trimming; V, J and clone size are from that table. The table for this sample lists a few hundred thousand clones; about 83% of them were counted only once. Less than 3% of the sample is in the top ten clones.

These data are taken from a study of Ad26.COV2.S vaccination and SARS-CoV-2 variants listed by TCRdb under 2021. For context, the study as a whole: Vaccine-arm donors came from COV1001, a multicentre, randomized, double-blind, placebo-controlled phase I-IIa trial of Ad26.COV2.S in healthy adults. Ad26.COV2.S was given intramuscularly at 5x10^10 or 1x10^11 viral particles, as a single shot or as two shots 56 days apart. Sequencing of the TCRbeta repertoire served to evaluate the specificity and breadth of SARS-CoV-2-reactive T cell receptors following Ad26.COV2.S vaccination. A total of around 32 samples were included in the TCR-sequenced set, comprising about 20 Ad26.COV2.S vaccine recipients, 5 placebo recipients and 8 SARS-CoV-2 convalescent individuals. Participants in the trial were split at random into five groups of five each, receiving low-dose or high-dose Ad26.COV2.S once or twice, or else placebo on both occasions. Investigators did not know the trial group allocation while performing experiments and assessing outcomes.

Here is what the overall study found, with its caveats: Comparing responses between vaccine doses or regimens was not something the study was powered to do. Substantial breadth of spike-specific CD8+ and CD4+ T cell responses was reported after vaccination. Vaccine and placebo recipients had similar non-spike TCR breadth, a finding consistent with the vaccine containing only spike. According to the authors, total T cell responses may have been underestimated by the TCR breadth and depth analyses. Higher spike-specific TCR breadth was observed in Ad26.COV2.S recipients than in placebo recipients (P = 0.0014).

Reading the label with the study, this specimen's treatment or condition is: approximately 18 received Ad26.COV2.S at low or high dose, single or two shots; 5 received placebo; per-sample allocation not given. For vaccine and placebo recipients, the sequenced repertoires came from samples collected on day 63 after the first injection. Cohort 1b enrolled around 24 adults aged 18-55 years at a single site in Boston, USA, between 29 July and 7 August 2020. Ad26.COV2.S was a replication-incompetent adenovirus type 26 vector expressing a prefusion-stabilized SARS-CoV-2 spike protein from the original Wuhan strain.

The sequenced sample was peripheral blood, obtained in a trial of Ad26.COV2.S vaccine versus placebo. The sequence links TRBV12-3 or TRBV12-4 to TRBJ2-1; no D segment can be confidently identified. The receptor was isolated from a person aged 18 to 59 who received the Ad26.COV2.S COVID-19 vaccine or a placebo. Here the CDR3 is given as CASSLEEYNEQFF. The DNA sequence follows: TGTGCCAGCAGTTTAGAGGAATACAATGAGCAGTTCTTC.